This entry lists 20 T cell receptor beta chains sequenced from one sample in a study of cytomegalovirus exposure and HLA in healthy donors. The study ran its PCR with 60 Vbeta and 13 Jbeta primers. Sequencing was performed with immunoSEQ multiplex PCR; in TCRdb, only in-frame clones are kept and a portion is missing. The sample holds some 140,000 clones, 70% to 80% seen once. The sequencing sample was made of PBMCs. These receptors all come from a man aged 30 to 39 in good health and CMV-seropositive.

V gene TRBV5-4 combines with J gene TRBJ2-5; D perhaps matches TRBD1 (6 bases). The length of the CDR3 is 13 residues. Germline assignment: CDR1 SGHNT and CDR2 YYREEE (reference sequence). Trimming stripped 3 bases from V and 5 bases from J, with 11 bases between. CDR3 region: CASSSQGGETQYF. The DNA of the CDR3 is TGTGCCAGCAGCTCACAGGGTGGGGAGACCCAGTACTTC.

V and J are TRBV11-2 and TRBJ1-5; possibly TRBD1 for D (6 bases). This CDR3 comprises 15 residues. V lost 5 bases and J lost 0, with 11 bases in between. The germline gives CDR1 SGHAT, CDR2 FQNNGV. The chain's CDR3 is CASSTRQVSNQPQHF. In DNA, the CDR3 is TGTGCCAGCAGCACTAGACAGGTTAGCAATCAGCCCCAGCATTTT.

CDR3 residues: CASSLPQGEETQYF. CDR3 bases: TGTGCCAGCAGCTTACCCCAAGGGGAAGAGACCCAGTACTTC. The V call is TRBV7-6, the J call TRBJ2-5, with D maybe TRBD1 (5 bases). CDR1 is SGHVS, CDR2 FNYEAQ, per germline. V gave up 2 bases and J gave up 3 bases, with 10 bases separating them. This CDR3 contains 14 residues. The whole variable domain, filled in from reference TRBV7-6 and TRBJ2-5, reads GAGVSQSPRYKVTKRGQDVALRCDPISGHVSLYWYRQALGQGPEFLTYFNYEAQQDKSGLPNDRFSAERPEGSISTLTIQRTEQRDSAMYRCASSLPQGEETQYFGPGTRLLVL.

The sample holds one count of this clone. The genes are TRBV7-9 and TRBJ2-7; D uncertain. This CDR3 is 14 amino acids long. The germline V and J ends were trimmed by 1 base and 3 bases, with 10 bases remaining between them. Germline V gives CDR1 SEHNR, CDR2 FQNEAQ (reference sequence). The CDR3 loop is CASSLDSHYYEQYF. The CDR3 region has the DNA TGTGCCAGCAGCTTAGACAGCCATTACTACGAGCAGTACTTC.

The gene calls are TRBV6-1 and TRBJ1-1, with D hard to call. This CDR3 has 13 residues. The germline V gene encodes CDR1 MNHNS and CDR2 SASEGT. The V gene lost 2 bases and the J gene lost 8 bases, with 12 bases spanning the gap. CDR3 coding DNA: TGTGCCAGCAGTGAAAAGAGCGTGACCGAAGCTTTCTTT. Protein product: CASSEKSVTEAFF.

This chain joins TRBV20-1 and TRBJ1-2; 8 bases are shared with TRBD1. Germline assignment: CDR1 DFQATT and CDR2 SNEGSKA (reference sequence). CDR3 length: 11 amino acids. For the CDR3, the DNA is TGCAGCGTAGACAGGGGCGATGGCTACACCTTC. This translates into CSVDRGDGYTF.

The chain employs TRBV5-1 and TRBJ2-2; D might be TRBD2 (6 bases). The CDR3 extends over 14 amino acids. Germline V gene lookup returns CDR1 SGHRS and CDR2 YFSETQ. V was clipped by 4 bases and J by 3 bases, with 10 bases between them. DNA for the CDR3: TGCGCCAGCAGCCCCGGGACTGACACCGGGGAGCTGTTTTTT. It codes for CASSPGTDTGELFF.

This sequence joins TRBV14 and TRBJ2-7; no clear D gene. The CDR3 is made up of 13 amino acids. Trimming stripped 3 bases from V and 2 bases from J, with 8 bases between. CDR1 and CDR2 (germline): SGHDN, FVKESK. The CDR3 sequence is CASSQTIPYEQYF. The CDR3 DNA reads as TGTGCCAGCAGCCAGACAATTCCCTACGAGCAGTACTTC.

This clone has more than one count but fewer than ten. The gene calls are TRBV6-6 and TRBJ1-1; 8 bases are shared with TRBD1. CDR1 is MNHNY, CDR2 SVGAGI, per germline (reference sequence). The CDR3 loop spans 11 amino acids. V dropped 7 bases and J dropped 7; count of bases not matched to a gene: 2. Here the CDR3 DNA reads TGTGCCAGCAATGACAGGGGTGAAGCTTTCTTT. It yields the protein CASNDRGEAFF.

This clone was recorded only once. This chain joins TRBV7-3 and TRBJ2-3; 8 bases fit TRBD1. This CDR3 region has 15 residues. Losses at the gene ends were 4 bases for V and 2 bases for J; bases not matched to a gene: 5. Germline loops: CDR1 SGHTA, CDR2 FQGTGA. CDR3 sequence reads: CASSSTGAITDTQYF. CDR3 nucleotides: TGTGCCAGCAGCTCGACAGGGGCCATCACAGATACGCAGTATTTT.

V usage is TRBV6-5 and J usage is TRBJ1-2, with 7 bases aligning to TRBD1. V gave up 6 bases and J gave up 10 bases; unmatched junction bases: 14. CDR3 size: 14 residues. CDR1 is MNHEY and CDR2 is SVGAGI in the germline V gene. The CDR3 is CASSWGQRTLTYTF. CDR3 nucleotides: TGTGCCAGCAGCTGGGGACAGCGGACTTTAACCTACACCTTC.

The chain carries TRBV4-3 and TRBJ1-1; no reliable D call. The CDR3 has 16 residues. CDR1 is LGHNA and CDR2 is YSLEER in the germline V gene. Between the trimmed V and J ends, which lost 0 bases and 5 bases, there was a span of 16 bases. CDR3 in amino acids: CASSQDVRAGATEAFF. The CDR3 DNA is TGCGCCAGCAGCCAAGACGTTCGAGCAGGCGCGACTGAAGCTTTCTTT.

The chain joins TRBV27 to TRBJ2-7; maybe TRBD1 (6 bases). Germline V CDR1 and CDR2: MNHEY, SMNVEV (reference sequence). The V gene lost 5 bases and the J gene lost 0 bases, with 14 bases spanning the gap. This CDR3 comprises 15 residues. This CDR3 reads CASSAGTPSSYEQYF. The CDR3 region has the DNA TGTGCCAGCAGTGCCGGGACACCAAGCTCCTACGAGCAGTACTTC.

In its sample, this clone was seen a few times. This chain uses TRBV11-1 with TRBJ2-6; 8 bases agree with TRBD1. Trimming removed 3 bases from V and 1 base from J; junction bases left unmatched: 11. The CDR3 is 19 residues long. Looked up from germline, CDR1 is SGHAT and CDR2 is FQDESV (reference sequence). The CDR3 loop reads CASSLGRTGQESGANVLTF. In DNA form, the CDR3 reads TGTGCCAGCAGCTTGGGGAGGACAGGGCAAGAATCTGGGGCCAACGTCCTGACTTTC.

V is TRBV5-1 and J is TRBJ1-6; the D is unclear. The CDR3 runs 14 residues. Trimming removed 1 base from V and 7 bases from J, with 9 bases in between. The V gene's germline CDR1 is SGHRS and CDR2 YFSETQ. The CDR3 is CASSLTVSNSPLHF. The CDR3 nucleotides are TGCGCCAGCAGCTTGACAGTATCGAATTCACCCCTCCACTTT.

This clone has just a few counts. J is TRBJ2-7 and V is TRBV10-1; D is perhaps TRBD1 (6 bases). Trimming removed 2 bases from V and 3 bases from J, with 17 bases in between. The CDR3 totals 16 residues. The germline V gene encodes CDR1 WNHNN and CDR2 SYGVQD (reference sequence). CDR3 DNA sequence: TGCGCCAGCAGTGAGGTTGGGGTAGGGGGAAGCTACGAGCAGTACTTC. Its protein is CASSEVGVGGSYEQYF.

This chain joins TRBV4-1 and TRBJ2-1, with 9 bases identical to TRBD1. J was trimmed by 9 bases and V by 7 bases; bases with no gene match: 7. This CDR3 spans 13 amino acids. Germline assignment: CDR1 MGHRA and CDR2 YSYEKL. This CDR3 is CASTQGALGEQFF. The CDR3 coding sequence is TGCGCCAGCACACAGGGGGCTCTTGGTGAGCAGTTCTTC.

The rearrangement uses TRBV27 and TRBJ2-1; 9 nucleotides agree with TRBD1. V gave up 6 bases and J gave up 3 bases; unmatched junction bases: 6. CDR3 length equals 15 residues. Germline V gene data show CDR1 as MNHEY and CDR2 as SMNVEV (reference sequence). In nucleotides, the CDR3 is TGTGCCAGCAGCCATGACAGGGGGAACTACAATGAGCAGTTCTTC. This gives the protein CASSHDRGNYNEQFF.

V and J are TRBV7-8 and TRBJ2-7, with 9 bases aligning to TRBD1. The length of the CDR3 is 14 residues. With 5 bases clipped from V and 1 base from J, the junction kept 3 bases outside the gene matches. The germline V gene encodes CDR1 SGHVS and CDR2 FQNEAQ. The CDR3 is CASSHGQGSYEQYF. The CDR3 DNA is TGTGCCAGCAGCCATGGACAGGGGTCCTACGAGCAGTACTTC. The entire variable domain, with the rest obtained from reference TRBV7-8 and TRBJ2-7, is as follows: GAGVSQSPRYKVAKRGQDVALRCDPISGHVSLFWYQQALGQGPEFLTYFQNEAQLDKSGLPSDRFFAERPEGSVSTLKIQRTQQEDSAVYLCASSHGQGSYEQYFGPGTRLTVT.

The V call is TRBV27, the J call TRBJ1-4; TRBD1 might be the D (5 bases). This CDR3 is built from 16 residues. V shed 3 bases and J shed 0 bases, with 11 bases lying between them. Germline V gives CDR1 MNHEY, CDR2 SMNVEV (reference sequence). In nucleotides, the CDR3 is TGTGCCAGCAGTTTGGAGGGGAAAACAACTAATGAAAAACTGTTTTTT. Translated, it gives CASSLEGKTTNEKLFF.